This entry is about one T cell receptor beta chain. The sample belongs to a study of blood T cell repertoires in COVID-19. Here immunoSEQ multiplex PCR was the method, and the copy in TCRdb shows in-frame clones only, minus some. The sample lists approximately 240,000 clones, 70% to 90% seen once, with roughly 3% in the top ten. The germline CDR1 and CDR2 sequences are SGHRS and YFSETQ. The CDR3 length is 18 residues. V dropped 3 bases and J dropped 1; count of bases not matched to a gene: 12. The V gene is TRBV5-1, the J gene TRBJ2-2, with TRBD1 matching over 7 bases. This TCR was recovered from a woman aged 25-40 years who had recovered from COVID-19. Sequencing was performed on peripheral blood. CDR3 residues: CASSYRTGETLNTGELFF. Written as DNA, the CDR3 is TGCGCCAGCAGCTATCGTACAGGGGAAACCCTGAACACCGGGGAGCTGTTTTTT.